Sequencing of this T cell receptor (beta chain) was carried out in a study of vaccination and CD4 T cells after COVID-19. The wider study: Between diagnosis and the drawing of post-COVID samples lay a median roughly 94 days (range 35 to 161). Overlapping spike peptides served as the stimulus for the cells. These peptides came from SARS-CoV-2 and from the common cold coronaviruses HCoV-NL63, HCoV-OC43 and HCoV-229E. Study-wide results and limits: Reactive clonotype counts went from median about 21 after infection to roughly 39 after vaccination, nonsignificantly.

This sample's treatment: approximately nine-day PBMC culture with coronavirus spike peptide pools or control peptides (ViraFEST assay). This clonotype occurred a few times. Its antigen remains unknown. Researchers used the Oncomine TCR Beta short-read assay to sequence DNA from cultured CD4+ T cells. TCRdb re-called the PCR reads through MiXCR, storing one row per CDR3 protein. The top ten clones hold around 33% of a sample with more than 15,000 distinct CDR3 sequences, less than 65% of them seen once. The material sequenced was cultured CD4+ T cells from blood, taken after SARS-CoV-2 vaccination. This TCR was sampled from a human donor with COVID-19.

The CDR3 reads CASSLGVGQGFAPLHF. The CDR3 nucleotides are TGTGCCAGCAGCTTAGGAGTAGGACAGGGGTTTGCACCCCTCCACTTT. The V call is TRBV7-2, the J call TRBJ1-6; TRBD1 matches 9 bases. Germline-derived CDR1 and CDR2 are SGHTA and FQGNSA. The CDR3 is made up of 16 amino acids. V was clipped by 1 base and J by 11 bases; unmatched bases: 9.